This record covers a single TCR beta chain. Its antigen is unidentified. The junction departs from the called germline gene at one end, perhaps through a read error. The isolated RNA, all of it, was reverse transcribed, so expressed TCRB transcripts were what got sequenced. Profiled with immunoSEQ multiplex PCR; TCRdb holds only in-frame clones, not every one. The table includes some 150,000 clones, about 13% detected once. On average, the one heparinised blood draw given by each donor was approximately 120 mL. CDR3 length: 15 amino acids. Germline V gene sequence: CDR1 SSHAT, CDR2 FNYEAQ (reference sequence). The record originates from a study of beta chain features in type 1 diabetes. About the study: Patients did not differ from healthy donors in age, gender or cell yield.

Study-wide findings and caveats: Across all four CD4+ subsets, people with type 1 diabetes showed modestly shorter TCRB CDR3s.

This chain joins TRBV7-7 and TRBJ2-1; 10 positions match TRBD2. Sequenced: central memory CD4+ T cells from blood. The sequence was collected from a man younger than 30 with type 1 diabetes. The CDR3 sequence is CASSETSGAYNEQFF. The CDR3, as DNA: TGTGCTAGCAGCGAAACTAGCGGGGCTTACAATGAGCAGTTCTTC. The whole variable domain, remainder taken from reference TRBV7-7 and TRBJ2-1, is GAGVSQSPRYKVTKRGQDVTLRCDPISSHATLYWYQQALGQGPEFLTYFNYEAQPDKSGLPSDRFSAERPEGSISTLTIQRTEQRDSAMYRCASSETSGAYNEQFFGPGTRLTVL.